The 25 T cell receptor beta chains in this list originate from one sample, sequenced in a study of shared clonotypes between healthy human individuals. The table came from immunoSEQ multiplex PCR; TCRdb's copy has only in-frame clones and leaves some out. The repertoire holds 2 million to 2.5 million clones, with approximately 94% as singletons. As defined, naive CD8 cells were CD45RO-negative and positively selected for CCR7, with terminally differentiated effector memory CD45RA+ cells excluded. Sequenced: naive CD8+ T cells from PBMCs. Every receptor here comes from a man between 18 and 35 years old in good health. Some clones in this sample may be carry-over from other donors' samples.

The chain has TRBV30 and TRBJ2-1; D is unresolved. With 0 bases removed from V and 5 bases from J, the gap between germline ends came to 8 bases. Germline CDR1 GTSNPN, CDR2 SVGIG (reference sequence). There are 13 residues in the CDR3. CDR3 coding DNA: TGTGCCTGGAGTGTACAATCGCACAATGAGCAGTTCTTC. Amino acids: CAWSVQSHNEQFF. The variable domain in full, with the rest retrieved from reference TRBV30 and TRBJ2-1, is SQTIHQWPATLVQPVGSPLSLECTVEGTSNPNLYWYRQAAGRGLQLLFYSVGIGQISSEVPQNLSASRPQDRQFILSSKKLLLSDSGFYLCAWSVQSHNEQFFGPGTRLTVL.

The CDR3 DNA sequence: TGTGCCAGCAGCTTAGGTGCAGATACAAGCACAGATACGCAGTATTTT. It translates to CASSLGADTSTDTQYF. The V gene is TRBV11-2, the J gene TRBJ2-3, with unresolved D. The CDR3 covers 16 residues. Per the germline V gene, CDR1 is SGHAT and CDR2 is FQNNGV. Trimming left V 1 base short and J 0 bases short, with 11 bases between.

This clone turned up a few times. CDR3 bases: TGTGCCAGCAGCCCGACGGACACTGAAGCTTTCTTT. This sequence encodes CASSPTDTEAFF. The chain employs TRBV7-9 and TRBJ1-1; D gene uncertain. Trimming took off 5 bases at V and 3 bases at J, with 7 bases between the two ends. CDR1 is SEHNR and CDR2 is FQNEAQ in the germline V gene (reference sequence). The CDR3 spans 12 residues.

The J gene is TRBJ2-4, the V gene TRBV28; TRBD2 is a possible D gene (6 bases). Germline CDR1 MDHEN, CDR2 SYDVKM. This CDR3 comprises 15 residues. V lost 3 bases and J lost 0, with 9 bases in between. In DNA, the CDR3 is TGTGCCAGCAGTTTCCCGGGAGCAGCCAAAAACATTCAGTACTTC. Its translation: CASSFPGAAKNIQYF.

The chain links TRBV7-3 to TRBJ2-7, with D uncertain. The CDR3 is made up of 13 amino acids. V lost 4 bases to trimming and J lost 0 bases, with 7 bases between them. Germline lookup yields CDR1 SGHTA and CDR2 FQGTGA. In DNA form, the CDR3 reads TGTGCCAGCAGCTCGAGATCCTCCTACGAGCAGTACTTC. It is translated as CASSSRSSYEQYF.

The chain has TRBV11-2 and TRBJ2-7; 7 bases are a match to TRBD1. The germline CDR1 and CDR2 sequences are SGHAT and FQNNGV. V lost 9 bases and J lost 6; bases outside the gene matches: 8. This CDR3 has 12 residues. The CDR3: CASTSNRGEQYF. The CDR3 DNA reads TGTGCCAGTACATCCAACAGGGGCGAGCAGTACTTC.

The rearrangement links TRBV10-3 to TRBJ2-1; D might be TRBD2 (5 bases). The V gene lost 5 bases and the J gene lost 5 bases, with 16 bases spanning the gap. The CDR3 is 15 residues long. Germline lookup yields CDR1 ENHRY and CDR2 SYGVKD. CDR3 sequence (DNA): TGTGCCATCAGTAGTCAGGACTTCGTGGACAATGAGCAGTTCTTC. Protein product: CAISSQDFVDNEQFF.

The gene calls are TRBV7-9 and TRBJ2-5, with D unresolved. The DNA matches TRBJ2-7 better at its end, which makes the J call doubtful. This CDR3 region has 14 residues. Germline CDR1 reads SEHNR; CDR2 reads FQNEAQ (reference sequence). CDR3 sequence: CASSPEERTYEQYF. CDR3 DNA: TGTGCCAGCAGCCCAGAGGAAAGAACCTACGAGCAGTACTTC.

The CDR3 nucleotides read TGCAGCGTGGCGACCGGGACAGGCTACGAGCAGTACTTC. As protein: CSVATGTGYEQYF. The V and J genes are TRBV29-1 and TRBJ2-7, with 8 bases identical to TRBD1. This CDR3 has 13 residues. The junction had 7 bases not matched to a gene; V was cut back by 6 bases and J by 3 bases. Germline loops: CDR1 SQVTM, CDR2 ANQGSEA.

The chain links TRBV2 to TRBJ2-7, with a weak D call TRBD2 (5 bases). Trimming removed 4 bases at V and 1 base at J, with 11 bases between. The CDR3 contains 14 residues. The germline V gene has CDR1 SNHLY and CDR2 FYNNEI. In DNA form, the CDR3 reads TGTGCCAGCAGTGCCTCCACGGGGTCCTACGAGCAGTACTTC. It translates to CASSASTGSYEQYF. Full variable domain (missing parts from reference TRBV2 and TRBJ2-7): EPEVTQTPSHQVTQMGQEVILRCVPISNHLYFYWYRQILGQKVEFLVSFYNNEISEKSEIFDDQFSVERPDGSNFTLKIRSTKLEDSAMYFCASSASTGSYEQYFGPGTRLTVT.

This chain joins TRBV9 and TRBJ2-1; no clear D gene. CDR1 and CDR2 (germline): SGDLS, YYNGEE. Trimming took 4 bases from V and 10 from J, leaving 21 bases between them. This CDR3 has 15 residues. CDR3 DNA: TGTGCCAGCAGCCCCGAGAATAGAGTTGATGGAGAGCAGTTCTTC. This encodes CASSPENRVDGEQFF.

The rearrangement links TRBV7-9 to TRBJ1-1; 9 nucleotides line up with TRBD1. In germline, CDR1 is SEHNR, CDR2 FQNEAQ (reference sequence). Unmatched junction bases numbered 11, after V lost 3 bases and J lost 3 bases. CDR3 length: 17 residues. The CDR3 is CASSFDPYRGPDTEAFF. The CDR3 nucleotides are TGTGCCAGCAGCTTTGATCCTTACAGGGGGCCGGACACTGAAGCTTTCTTT.

This chain connects TRBV10-3 to TRBJ2-5, with D perhaps being TRBD1 or TRBD2 (6 bases each). The CDR3 totals 15 residues. V lost 0 bases and J 5 bases, leaving 13 bases between the germline ends. Germline CDR1 is ENHRY and CDR2 is SYGVKD. The CDR3 coding sequence is TGTGCCATCAGTGAGTCGTTGGGGGCGGGGGAGACCCAGTACTTC. It codes for CAISESLGAGETQYF.

This chain links TRBV5-6 with TRBJ1-1; D remains unclear. The V and J ends lost 4 bases and 4 bases respectively, with 8 bases between them. This CDR3 is 12 amino acids long. Germline CDR1 is SGHDT and CDR2 is YYEEEE. The DNA of the CDR3 is TGTGCCAGCAGCGGCGGGGTCACTGAAGCTTTCTTT. This encodes CASSGGVTEAFF.

J is TRBJ1-1 and V is TRBV9, with 8 bases identical to TRBD1. Germline assignment: CDR1 SGDLS and CDR2 YYNGEE. The CDR3 sequence is 15 residues long. Losses at the gene ends were 3 bases for V and 1 base for J; bases not matched to a gene: 5. CDR3 sequence reads: CASSARTGRNTEAFF. The CDR3 nucleotides read TGTGCCAGCAGCGCCCGGACAGGGAGGAACACTGAAGCTTTCTTT.

The J gene is TRBJ2-1, the V gene TRBV5-8; 8 nucleotides match TRBD1. This CDR3 contains 13 residues. V gave up 0 bases and J gave up 7 bases; unmatched junction bases: 0. Germline values: CDR1 SGHTS, CDR2 YDEGEE. The CDR3 is CASSLGDRNEQFF. CDR3 coding DNA: TGTGCCAGCAGCTTGGGGGACAGGAATGAGCAGTTCTTC.

This chain joins TRBV7-9 and TRBJ1-2; 9 nucleotides align to TRBD1. The CDR3 covers 18 residues. Trimming took 5 bases from V and 4 from J; bases not matched to a gene: 17. Germline V lookup: CDR1 SEHNR, CDR2 FQNEAQ (reference sequence). The CDR3 is CASSHSRTGQGDPYGYTF. The CDR3 DNA sequence: TGTGCCAGCAGCCACAGTAGGACGGGACAGGGTGACCCCTATGGCTACACCTTC.

The chain carries TRBV19 and TRBJ2-4; the match to TRBD2 covers 9 bases. Germline CDR1 and CDR2: LNHDA and SQIVND (reference sequence). V was clipped by 7 bases and J by 8 bases; unmatched bases: 15. The CDR3 extends over 16 amino acids. The chain's CDR3 is CASTLKGGRAKDIQYF. CDR3 nucleotides: TGTGCCAGTACTCTAAAGGGCGGGAGGGCCAAGGACATTCAGTACTTC.

CDR3 DNA: TGTGCCAGCAGCTTGGCCCCAGCGACTAGCACAGATACGCAGTATTTT. Its translation is CASSLAPATSTDTQYF. The rearrangement joins TRBV7-3 to TRBJ2-3; the D is unclear. CDR1 and CDR2 (germline): SGHTA, FQGTGA. Trimming pared 3 bases from V and 0 bases from J, leaving 13 bases between. The CDR3 has 16 residues.

V usage is TRBV28 and J usage is TRBJ1-1; D may be TRBD1 (5 bases). From germline, CDR1 is MDHEN and CDR2 SYDVKM. Trimming stripped 8 bases from V and 2 bases from J, with 15 bases between. The CDR3 is 14 residues long. The CDR3 DNA sequence: TGTGCCAGCTTCACTAGGGGCCTAAACACTGAAGCTTTCTTT. Translation gives CASFTRGLNTEAFF.

Concerning this clone: The identical CDR3 is also encoded by other nucleotide sequences in the sample. This chain joins TRBV27 and TRBJ2-1; D is unclear. Trimming removed 5 bases at V and 4 bases at J, with 15 bases between. CDR3 length: 15 amino acids. Germline-derived CDR1 and CDR2 are MNHEY and SMNVEV (reference sequence). CDR3 sequence (DNA): TGTGCCAGCAGTACCTCCGGCAGCAGTTACAATGAGCAGTTCTTC. Its protein product is CASSTSGSSYNEQFF.

The V call is TRBV5-6, the J call TRBJ2-1; D unclear. The CDR3 consists of 16 residues. Trimming took off 4 bases at V and 0 bases at J, with 14 bases between the two ends. Germline values: CDR1 SGHDT, CDR2 YYEEEE. In DNA, the CDR3 is TGTGCCAGCAGCCTAAACGGACCGCCCTCCTACAATGAGCAGTTCTTC. It translates to CASSLNGPPSYNEQFF.

The gene calls are TRBV5-8 and TRBJ1-3; possible D gene TRBD1, 5 bases. The length of the CDR3 is 16 residues. Germline V gene lookup returns CDR1 SGHTS and CDR2 YDEGEE. V was trimmed by 0 bases and J by 2 bases, leaving 12 bases between them. CDR3 DNA sequence: TGTGCCAGCAGCTTGGAATATCAGGGCCCTGGAAACACCATATATTTT. The encoded protein is CASSLEYQGPGNTIYF.

The chain recombines TRBV11-2 with TRBJ2-7, with D maybe TRBD2 (6 bases). The V gene lost 4 bases and the J gene lost 5 bases, with 15 bases spanning the gap. There are 14 residues in the CDR3. The V gene's germline CDR1 is SGHAT and CDR2 FQNNGV. In nucleotides, the CDR3 is TGTGCCAGCAGCTACGCGGGGACGATTCACGAGCAGTACTTC. Translation gives CASSYAGTIHEQYF.

This chain links TRBV19 with TRBJ1-1, with a possible D match to TRBD1 (6 bases). The CDR3 loop spans 17 amino acids. With 0 bases removed from V and 1 base from J, the gap between germline ends came to 15 bases. Germline V gene lookup returns CDR1 LNHDA and CDR2 SQIVND (reference sequence). The CDR3 reads CASSIDPRLTGNTEAFF. The CDR3 coding sequence is TGTGCCAGTAGTATAGATCCCCGCCTGACAGGGAACACTGAAGCTTTCTTT.